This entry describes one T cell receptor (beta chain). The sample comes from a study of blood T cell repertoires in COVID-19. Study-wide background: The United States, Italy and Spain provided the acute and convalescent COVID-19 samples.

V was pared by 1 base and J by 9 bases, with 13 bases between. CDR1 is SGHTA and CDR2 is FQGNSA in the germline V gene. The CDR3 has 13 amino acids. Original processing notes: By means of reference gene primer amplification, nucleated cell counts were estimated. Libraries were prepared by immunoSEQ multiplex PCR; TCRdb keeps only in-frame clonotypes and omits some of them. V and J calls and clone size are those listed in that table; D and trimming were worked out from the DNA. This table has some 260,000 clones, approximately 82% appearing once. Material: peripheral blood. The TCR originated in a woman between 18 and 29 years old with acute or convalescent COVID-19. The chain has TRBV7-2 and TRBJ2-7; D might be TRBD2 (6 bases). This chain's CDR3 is CASSLERTKGQYF. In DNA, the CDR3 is TGTGCCAGCAGCTTAGAGCGGACTAAGGGGCAGTACTTC.